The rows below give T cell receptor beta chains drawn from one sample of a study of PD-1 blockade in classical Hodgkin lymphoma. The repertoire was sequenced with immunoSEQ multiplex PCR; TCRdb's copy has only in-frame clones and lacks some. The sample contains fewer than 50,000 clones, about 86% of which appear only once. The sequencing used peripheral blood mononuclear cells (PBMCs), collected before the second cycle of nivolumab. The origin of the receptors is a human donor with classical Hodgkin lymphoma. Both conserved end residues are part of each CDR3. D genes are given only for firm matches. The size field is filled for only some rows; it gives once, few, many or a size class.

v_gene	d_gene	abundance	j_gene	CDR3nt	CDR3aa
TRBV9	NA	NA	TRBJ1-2	TGTGCCAGCAGTCAGATTAACTATGGCTACACCTTC	CASSQINYGYTF
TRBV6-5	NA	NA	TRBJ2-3	TGTGCCAGCAGTGCCGGGGAAGGGGGGACAGATACGCAGTATTTT	CASSAGEGGTDTQYF
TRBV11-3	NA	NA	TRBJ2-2	TGTGCCAGCAGCCCCCAGGGGTGGACAGACACCGGGGAGCTGTTTTTT	CASSPQGWTDTGELFF
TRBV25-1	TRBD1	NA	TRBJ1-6	TGTGCCAGCAGCGCCGACAGGGGGCCCCGAGTATACTTT	CASSADRGPRVYF
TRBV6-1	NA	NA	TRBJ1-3	TGTGCCAGCAGTGAACAGGGAGGGAAGTCGGGAAACACCATATATTTT	CASSEQGGKSGNTIYF
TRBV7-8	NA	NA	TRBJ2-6	TGTGCCAGCAGCTTAGATTCAGGGTTTGGTAAAGGGGCCAACGTCCTGACTTTC	CASSLDSGFGKGANVLTF
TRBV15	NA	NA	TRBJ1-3	TGTGCCACCAGCACAGGTCCCAACTCTGGAAACACCATATATTTT	CATSTGPNSGNTIYF
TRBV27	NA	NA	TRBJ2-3	TGTGCCAGCAGTCCGCTGAGAGGGGGGACAGATACGCAGTATTTT	CASSPLRGGTDTQYF
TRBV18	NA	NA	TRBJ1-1	TGTGCCAGCTCACCATCGACGATGAACACTGAAGCTTTCTTT	CASSPSTMNTEAFF
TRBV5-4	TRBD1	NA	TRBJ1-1	TGTGCCAGCAGCAGGGACAGGGGAACTGAAGCTTTCTTT	CASSRDRGTEAFF
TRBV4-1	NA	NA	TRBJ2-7	TGCGCCAGCAGCCAACCCAGGGGCTACGAGCAGTACTTC	CASSQPRGYEQYF
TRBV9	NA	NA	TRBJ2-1	TGTGCCAGCAGCCCCGGGCATGGGGCCGAGCAGTTCTTC	CASSPGHGAEQFF
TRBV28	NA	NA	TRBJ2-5	TGTGCCAGCAGTTTCCGGTCGAACCAAGAGACCCAGTACTTC	CASSFRSNQETQYF
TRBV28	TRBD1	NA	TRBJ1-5	TGTGCCAGCAGTCTCCCCACAGGGGGCTGGCAGCCCCAGCATTTT	CASSLPTGGWQPQHF
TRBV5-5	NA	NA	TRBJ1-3	TGTGCCAGCAGCTTGAGAAGGGGACAACCCGGAAACACCATATATTTT	CASSLRRGQPGNTIYF
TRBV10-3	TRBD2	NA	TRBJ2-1	TGTGCCATCGCGCCTTCGGGGGGGCGGGGCAATGAGCAGTTCTTC	CAIAPSGGRGNEQFF
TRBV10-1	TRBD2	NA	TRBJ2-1	TGCGCCAGCAGTGCCCGGGAGGGCCAAACGGCGTCCTACAATGAGCAGTTCTTC	CASSAREGQTASYNEQFF
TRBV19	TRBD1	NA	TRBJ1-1	TGTGCCAGTAGTACCGGGACAGGGTCTGAAGCTTTCTTT	CASSTGTGSEAFF
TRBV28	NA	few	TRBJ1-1	TGTGCCAGCAGTCCACCAGACCCACCTAGGGCTTTCTTT	CASSPPDPPRAFF
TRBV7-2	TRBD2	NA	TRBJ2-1	TGTGCCAGCAGCTCCCCGGGACTATACCAGGACTCCTACAATGAGCAGTTCTTC	CASSSPGLYQDSYNEQFF
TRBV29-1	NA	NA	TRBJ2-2	TGCAGCGTTGCCAAGGCGGACCACACCGGGGAGCTGTTTTTT	CSVAKADHTGELFF
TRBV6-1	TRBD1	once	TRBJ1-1	TGTGCCAGCAGTGAGGGGGCAGGGGGTTGGACTGAAGCTTTCTTT	CASSEGAGGWTEAFF
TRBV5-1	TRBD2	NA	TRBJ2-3	TGCGCCAGCAGCGGGACTAGCGGGAGTTGGAATACGCAGTATTTT	CASSGTSGSWNTQYF
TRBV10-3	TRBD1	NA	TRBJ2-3	TGTGCCATGCTAAAAACAGGGGCGAGAACAGATACGCAGTATTTT	CAMLKTGARTDTQYF
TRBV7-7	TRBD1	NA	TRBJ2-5	TGTGCTAGCAGCTTAGCACAGGGGAAGACCCAGTACTTC	CASSLAQGKTQYF
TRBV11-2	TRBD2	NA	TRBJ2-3	TGTGCCAGCAGCTTAGCTAGCGGGGGGGGCACAGATACGCAGTATTTT	CASSLASGGGTDTQYF
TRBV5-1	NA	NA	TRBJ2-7	TGCGCCAGCAGCTTGGAGCCGGGTCTGGTACTTTACGAGCAGTACTTC	CASSLEPGLVLYEQYF
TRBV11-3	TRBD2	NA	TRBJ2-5	TGTGCCAGCAGCTTCTCCGGGACTAGCGGGCTGGAGACCCAGTACTTC	CASSFSGTSGLETQYF